This T cell receptor beta chain was recorded in a study of regulatory T cells in long-lasting Graves disease. Concerning this clonotype itself: Since a much larger clone is just one base distant, this may be a read error.

The time point was: newly diagnosed GD, antithyroid drugs for less than 3 months. From RNA extracted from PBMCs, the TCR library was made. Arm-PCR with iRepertoire HTBI primers amplified the CDR3 regions for these TCR beta libraries. Each CDR3 protein gets one entry after TCRdb re-called the multiplex PCR reads with MiXCR. The table lists a few hundred thousand distinct CDR3 sequences, 16% of them singletons, with approximately 30% in the top ten. The same data also went into a second study, on T cells in Graves' hyperthyroidism and ophthalmopathy. According to that study: Blood also carried most thyroid clonotypes expanded above 0.001.

The material was peripheral blood mononuclear cells (PBMCs), obtained at new diagnosis, from a patient treated with antithyroid drugs. The TCR comes from a man aged 40-49 years with Graves disease.

CDR3 nucleotide sequence: TGTGCCAGCAGCATTGCGTTAGGGGAAGAGACCCAGTTCTTC. It specifies CASSIALGEETQFF. The V call is TRBV2, the J call TRBJ2-1, with a possible D match to TRBD1 (5 bases). The CDR3 loop spans 14 amino acids. The V and J ends lost 6 bases and 13 bases respectively, with 22 bases between them. CDR1 SNHLY and CDR2 FYNNEI come from the germline V gene.